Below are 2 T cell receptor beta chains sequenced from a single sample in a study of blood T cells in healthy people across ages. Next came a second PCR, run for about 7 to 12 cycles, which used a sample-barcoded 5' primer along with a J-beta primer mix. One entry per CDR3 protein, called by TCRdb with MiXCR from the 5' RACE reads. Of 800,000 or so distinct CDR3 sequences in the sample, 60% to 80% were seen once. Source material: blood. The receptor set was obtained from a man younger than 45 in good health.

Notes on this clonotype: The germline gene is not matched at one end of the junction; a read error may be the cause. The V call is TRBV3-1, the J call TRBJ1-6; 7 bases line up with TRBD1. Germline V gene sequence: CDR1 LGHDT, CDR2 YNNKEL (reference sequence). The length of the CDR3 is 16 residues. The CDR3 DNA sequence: TGTGCCAACAGCCAACAGGTGACAGGGAGAAATTCACCCCTCCACTTT. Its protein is CANSQQVTGRNSPLHF.

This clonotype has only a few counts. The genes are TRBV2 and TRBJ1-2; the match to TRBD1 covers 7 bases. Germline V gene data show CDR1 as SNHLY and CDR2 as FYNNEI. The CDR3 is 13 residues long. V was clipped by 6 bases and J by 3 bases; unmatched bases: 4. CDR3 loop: CASSGQAYYGYTF. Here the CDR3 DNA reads TGTGCCAGCAGCGGACAGGCCTACTATGGCTACACCTTC.